This T cell receptor (beta chain) was sequenced during a study of PD-1 blockade in mismatch repair-deficient tumors. Study context: Patients had around 11 mismatch repair-deficient cancer types and were previously treated and progressing. Regarding the study as a whole: Tumor-resident clones, often absent from pretreatment blood, expanded after pembrolizumab and then contracted.

About this clone itself: The target antigen is unknown.

Repertoires were generated with immunoSEQ multiplex PCR, while TCRdb's copy carries only in-frame clones and drops some. Of 100,000 to 150,000 clones listed, about 90% are singletons. This CDR3 has 15 amino acids. Trimming took off 3 bases at V and 2 bases at J, with 13 bases between the two ends. Germline values: CDR1 LGHNA, CDR2 YSLEER. Mismatch repair deficiency was confirmed in all patients, by PCR or immunohistochemistry. TCR sequencing covered a few patients who responded to pembrolizumab. The source of this sequence is an adult with mismatch repair-deficient cancer. The specimen was peripheral blood, collected just over 70 weeks after starting pembrolizumab. The chain joins TRBV4-3 to TRBJ2-5; perhaps D is TRBD1 or TRBD2 (5 bases each). DNA of the CDR3: TGCGCCAGCAGCCAGGATAGGGACCCTCAAGAGACCCAGTACTTC. Residues: CASSQDRDPQETQYF.